The clone carrying this TCR beta chain was observed a handful of times. The record originates from a study of blood T cells in healthy people across ages. CDR1 LGHDT and CDR2 YNNKEL come from the germline V gene (reference sequence). The CDR3 is 13 amino acids. Trimming stripped 4 bases from V and 7 bases from J, with 13 bases between. Researchers collected approximately 9.9 milliliters of peripheral blood from every single donor. With each sample, at least 5 micrograms of total RNA were extracted. Combining a sample-barcoded 5' primer with a J-beta primer mix, a second PCR ran for 7 to 11 cycles. MiXCR, run by TCRdb on the 5' RACE reads, gives a single entry per CDR3 protein. Among some 900,000 distinct CDR3 sequences, 40% to 60% were seen once, and the ten largest hold 10% to 15%.

Material for sequencing was blood. The source is a man between 25 and 39 years old in good health. This rearrangement joins TRBV3-1 to TRBJ1-2; TRBD1 is a possible D gene (6 bases). The CDR3 reads CASSLDRFSGYTF. For the CDR3, the DNA is TGTGCCAGCAGCCTAGACAGGTTTTCTGGCTACACCTTC.